This T cell receptor (beta chain) is from a study of control samples from healthy donors and cancer patients. The ends lost 1 base at V and 3 bases at J; junction bases unmatched: 14. Germline values: CDR1 SQVTM, CDR2 ANQGSEA. The CDR3 length is 20 residues. Assay used: immunoSEQ multiplex PCR; TCRdb lists only in-frame clones, some missing. The table includes about 57,000 clones, about 91% detected once. The sequenced sample was PBMCs. The chain has TRBV29-1 and TRBJ2-6; 11 positions match TRBD1. The sequence derives from a young man with colorectal cancer. CDR3 in amino acids: CSVEVWTGGDILSGANVLTF. In nucleotides, the CDR3 is TGCAGCGTTGAAGTATGGACAGGGGGCGATATCCTGAGTGGGGCCAACGTCCTGACTTTC.